This passage covers 30 T cell receptor beta chains from one sample sequenced in a study of coeliac disease. Study observations and caveats: In active celiac disease, intraepithelial and lamina propria TRB and TRG repertoires were less clonal than controls.

Their antigens remain unidentified. The repertoire was sequenced with immunoSEQ multiplex PCR; TCRdb's copy has only in-frame clones and lacks some. The sample includes over 3,500 clones, more than 60% of them seen just once. The specimen sequenced was intraepithelial lymphocytes from the gut. Receptor source: a woman younger than 35 with active celiac disease.

This chain connects TRBV21-1 to TRBJ2-5; the table's TRBD2 call for D was not verified on the DNA. TRBV21-1 is a recognized pseudogene. CDR3 length: 14 amino acids. CDR3 sequence (DNA): TGTGCCAGCAGCCCGCTAGGTTTTCAAAAGACCCAGTACTTC. This codes for CASSPLGFQKTQYF.

This sequence joins TRBV5-4 and TRBJ1-1; TRBD1 matches 10 bases. Trimming removed 2 bases from V and 2 bases from J; junction bases left unmatched: 9. The CDR3 covers 17 residues. The V gene's germline CDR1 is SGHNT and CDR2 YYREEE (reference sequence). The DNA for the CDR3 is TGTGCCAGCAGCTTACCGGGACAGGGGCCCCTCAACACTGAAGCTTTCTTT. Residues: CASSLPGQGPLNTEAFF.

Remarks on this clone: This likely reflects a read error, since a far larger clone is one base away. The rearrangement uses TRBV4-2 and TRBJ1-1, with TRBD1 matching over 7 bases. Trimming removed 4 bases from V and 4 bases from J; junction bases left unmatched: 6. CDR1 and CDR2 from the germline V gene are LGHNA and YNFKEQ. The CDR3 totals 14 residues. For the CDR3, the DNA is TGTGCCAGCAGCCTCAACAGGGGAAGCACTGAAGCTTTCTTT. It encodes CASSLNRGSTEAFF.

This clone was counted only a few times. This chain joins TRBV13 and TRBJ2-3, with 8 bases that match TRBD2. Trimming removed 2 bases from V and 8 bases from J; junction bases left unmatched: 9. CDR1 and CDR2 from the germline V gene are PRHDT and FYEKMQ (reference sequence). The CDR3 runs to 15 residues. The CDR3 loop reads CASSLRSGRSGTQYF. The CDR3 DNA follows: TGTGCCAGCAGCTTACGCAGCGGGAGATCGGGTACGCAGTATTTT. The variable domain in full, completed from reference TRBV13 and TRBJ2-3, reads AAGVIQSPRHLIKEKRETATLKCYPIPRHDTVYWYQQGPGQDPQFLISFYEKMQSDKGSIPDRFSAQQFSDYHSELNMSSLELGDSALYFCASSLRSGRSGTQYFGPGTRLTVL.

The chain joins TRBV7-9 to TRBJ1-3; D call uncertain. The CDR3 contains 11 residues. CDR1 and CDR2 (germline): SEHNR, FQNEAQ (reference sequence). V lost 8 bases and J 8 bases, leaving 10 bases between the germline ends. CDR3 protein: CASSAGDTIYF. CDR3 nucleotides: TGTGCCAGCTCCGCGGGAGACACCATATATTTT.

V and J are TRBV19 and TRBJ1-2; no firm D call. The CDR3 runs 15 residues. CDR1 and CDR2 (germline): LNHDA, SQIVND (reference sequence). Trimming took off 6 bases at V and 8 bases at J, with 22 bases between the two ends. CDR3 region: CASRVSENVGVGYTF. Here the CDR3 DNA reads TGTGCCAGTAGAGTTTCCGAAAATGTGGGAGTCGGCTACACCTTC.

In its sample, this clone ranks as large (0.1 to 1%). The chain employs TRBV29-1 and TRBJ2-7, with a weak D call TRBD1 (6 bases). CDR1 is SQVTM and CDR2 is ANQGSEA in the germline V gene. The ends were cut back, 2 bases at V and 7 bases at J, with 15 bases in the middle. CDR3 length: 13 amino acids. The CDR3 region has the DNA TGCAGCGTTGAAACAGGGTATAGGGGAGAGCAGTACTTC. Amino acids: CSVETGYRGEQYF.

The rearrangement uses TRBV5-1 and TRBJ2-3; weak D call: TRBD1 (5 bases). This CDR3 spans 13 amino acids. Germline V gene data show CDR1 as SGHRS and CDR2 as YFSETQ. Trimming left V 4 bases short and J 5 bases short, with 11 bases between. The CDR3, as DNA: TGCGCCAGCAGCGGGGCGAGGAGAGATACGCAGTATTTT. Its translation is CASSGARRDTQYF.

The V gene is TRBV11-2, the J gene TRBJ2-3, with D possibly matching TRBD1 (6 bases). V was pared by 5 bases and J by 1 base, with 13 bases between. Germline V gene sequence: CDR1 SGHAT, CDR2 FQNNGV. The CDR3 sequence is 15 residues long. The CDR3 loop reads CASSKGEVGTDTQYF. The CDR3 DNA follows: TGTGCCAGCAGCAAGGGGGAAGTCGGCACAGATACGCAGTATTTT.

The chain combines TRBV6-5 with TRBJ2-1; TRBD1 matches at 8 bases. Germline V CDR1 and CDR2: MNHEY, SVGAGI. The CDR3 consists of 14 residues. Germline trimming cut 2 bases from V and 9 bases from J; bases unmatched to any gene: 6. CDR3 in amino acids: CASSYIGQGVEQFF. In DNA form, the CDR3 reads TGTGCCAGCAGTTACATAGGACAGGGCGTTGAGCAGTTCTTC.

This clone is deemed large (0.1 to 1%). The chain employs TRBV7-9 and TRBJ1-1; no clear D gene. The germline V gene has CDR1 SEHNR and CDR2 FQNEAQ (reference sequence). This CDR3 contains 12 residues. Trimming took off 1 base at V and 14 bases at J, with 14 bases between the two ends. CDR3: CASSLVYRGSFF. DNA for the CDR3: TGTGCCAGCAGCTTAGTATACCGGGGATCCTTCTTT.

The chain links TRBV4-2 to TRBJ2-7; 9 nucleotides align to TRBD2. V trimming: 1 base; J trimming: 0 bases; junction bases outside the gene matches: 1. CDR1 and CDR2 from the germline V gene are LGHNA and YNFKEQ. This CDR3 is 15 amino acids long. CDR3 sequence: CASSQVAGASYEQYF. CDR3 nucleotides: TGTGCCAGCAGCCAAGTAGCGGGGGCCTCCTACGAGCAGTACTTC.

The chain links TRBV7-8 to TRBJ2-2; 7 positions agree with TRBD2. The CDR3 extends over 12 amino acids. Germline values: CDR1 SGHVS, CDR2 FQNEAQ. V dropped 6 bases and J dropped 7; count of bases not matched to a gene: 2. This CDR3 is CASRLAVGELFF. In nucleotides, the CDR3 is TGTGCCAGCAGGCTAGCGGTCGGGGAGCTGTTTTTT.

J is TRBJ1-1 and V is TRBV11-2; D is unresolved. The CDR3 is 12 amino acids. Trimming shortened V by 1 base and J by 10 bases, and 10 bases separated the two germline ends. In germline, CDR1 is SGHAT, CDR2 FQNNGV. The CDR3 is CASSLALKRAFF. The DNA for the CDR3 is TGTGCCAGCAGCTTAGCCCTCAAGAGAGCTTTCTTT.

V gene TRBV9 combines with J gene TRBJ1-1; TRBD1 matches 11 bases. V was pared by 3 bases and J by 3 bases, with 13 bases of the junction left unmatched. The germline CDR1 and CDR2 sequences are SGDLS and YYNGEE. CDR3 length: 18 residues. DNA of the CDR3: TGTGCCAGCAGCGGGGGGTGGGGACAGGGGGGTATGGACACTGAAGCTTTCTTT. Translating gives CASSGGWGQGGMDTEAFF.

CDR3 region: CASTPGTVNTEAFF. In DNA form, the CDR3 reads TGTGCCAGCACCCCCGGGACAGTGAACACTGAAGCTTTCTTT. The rearrangement uses TRBV5-4 and TRBJ1-1, with 7 bases fitting TRBD1. Trimming at V came to 6 bases and at J to 0 bases, leaving 5 bases not matched to a gene. CDR1 SGHNT and CDR2 YYREEE come from the germline V gene (reference sequence). This CDR3 has 14 amino acids.

This clone was found a few times. The J gene is TRBJ1-2, the V gene TRBV11-3, with D unclear. This CDR3 is 12 amino acids long. Germline V CDR1 and CDR2: SGHNT, YENEEA. V was trimmed by 5 bases and J by 7 bases, leaving 11 bases between them. The CDR3, as DNA: TGTGCCAGCAGCACCCGGCGGGGTGGCTACACCTTC. This codes for CASSTRRGGYTF.

This clone was detected a few times. The chain is built from TRBV10-1 and TRBJ1-1; perhaps TRBD1 as D (5 bases). The CDR3 is 16 amino acids. V was trimmed by 7 bases and J by 2 bases, leaving 20 bases between them. Germline loops: CDR1 WNHNN, CDR2 SYGVQD (reference sequence). Written as DNA, the CDR3 is TGCGCCAGCACCTGGGGGGGTAGGCGGCAAAACACTGAAGCTTTCTTT. This gives the protein CASTWGGRRQNTEAFF.

The V and J genes are TRBV11-2 and TRBJ1-1; D possibly corresponds to TRBD1 (6 bases). This CDR3 spans 17 amino acids. The V gene's germline CDR1 is SGHAT and CDR2 FQNNGV. V shed 4 bases and J shed 1 base, with 19 bases lying between them. The CDR3 bases are TGTGCCAGCAGCTCGCGGAACCTGGGACATTCGAACACTGAAGCTTTCTTT. Its translation: CASSSRNLGHSNTEAFF.

The chain has TRBV6-5 and TRBJ2-3, with 11 nucleotides matching TRBD1. CDR3 size: 16 residues. Germline loops: CDR1 MNHEY, CDR2 SVGAGI. Trimming took 4 bases from V and 4 from J; bases not matched to a gene: 7. The CDR3 DNA reads TGTGCCAGCAGTTCCCCGCCGGGACAGGGGGCAGATACGCAGTATTTT. This encodes CASSSPPGQGADTQYF.

The rearrangement joins TRBV27 to TRBJ1-1; no clear D. Looked up from germline, CDR1 is MNHEY and CDR2 is SMNVEV (reference sequence). The CDR3 extends over 13 amino acids. Trimming shortened V by 1 base and J by 6 bases, and 9 bases separated the two germline ends. DNA for the CDR3: TGTGCCAGCAGTTTATTTCTGGGCGCTGAAGCTTTCTTT. This gives the protein CASSLFLGAEAFF.

The genes are TRBV6-4 and TRBJ2-7; D possibly corresponds to TRBD2 (6 bases). V lost 3 bases and J lost 2, with 17 bases in between. Germline V gives CDR1 MRHNA, CDR2 SNTAGT. The CDR3 is 16 residues long. This CDR3 is CASSEDETRGTYEQYF. The CDR3 DNA is TGTGCCAGCAGTGAAGATGAGACTAGGGGAACCTACGAGCAGTACTTC.

The CDR3: CASSSGVAYSTDTQYF. The CDR3 DNA reads as TGTGCCAGCAGCAGTGGTGTCGCCTATAGCACAGATACGCAGTATTTT. V gene TRBV5-5 combines with J gene TRBJ2-3, with D unresolved. Germline V gene data show CDR1 as SGHKS and CDR2 as YYEKEE (reference sequence). The CDR3 totals 16 residues. The V end lost 4 bases, the J end lost 0 bases, and 15 bases lay between the germline ends. Supplemented by reference TRBV5-5 and TRBJ2-3, the full variable domain reads DAGVTQSPTHLIKTRGQQVTLRCSPISGHKSVSWYQQVLGQGPQFIFQYYEKEERGRGNFPDRFSARQFPNYSSELNVNALLLGDSALYLCASSSGVAYSTDTQYFGPGTRLTVL.

V and J are TRBV11-2 and TRBJ2-7, with D possibly being TRBD1 (6 bases). This CDR3 is 13 amino acids long. Trimming stripped 0 bases from V and 3 bases from J, with 6 bases between. Germline V CDR1 and CDR2: SGHAT, FQNNGV. CDR3 amino acids: CASSLEDSYEQYF. CDR3 sequence (DNA): TGTGCCAGCAGCTTAGAGGACAGCTACGAGCAGTACTTC.

The genes are TRBV5-1 and TRBJ2-3; a weak D match, TRBD2 (6 bases). V was pared by 0 bases and J by 10 bases, with 12 bases between. The CDR3 totals 13 residues. From germline, CDR1 is SGHRS and CDR2 YFSETQ. CDR3 DNA: TGCGCCAGCAGCTTGGAGTGGGACTTCTCGCAGTATTTT. It yields the protein CASSLEWDFSQYF.

This clone turned up a few times. The chain joins TRBV5-1 to TRBJ2-7; 7 nucleotides line up with TRBD2. The CDR3 covers 15 residues. Germline assignment: CDR1 SGHRS and CDR2 YFSETQ. The V gene end was trimmed by 7 bases and the J gene end by 3 bases; junction bases not matched to a gene: 13. CDR3 sequence (DNA): TGCGCCAGCGGGGAGGGACTCTATGGTTTCTACGAGCAGTACTTC. Amino acids: CASGEGLYGFYEQYF.

V gene TRBV7-8 combines with J gene TRBJ1-2; 9 bases agree with TRBD1. The germline gives CDR1 SGHVS, CDR2 FQNEAQ. There are 15 residues in the CDR3. The V gene end was trimmed by 7 bases and the J gene end by 4 bases; junction bases not matched to a gene: 10. In DNA form, the CDR3 reads TGTGCCAGCACTAACCGGGGACAGGGCTCCTATGGCTACACCTTC. Protein: CASTNRGQGSYGYTF.

The rearrangement links TRBV15 to TRBJ2-2, with D hard to call. Per germline, CDR1 LNHNV and CDR2 YYDKDF (reference sequence). The CDR3 is made up of 17 amino acids. Trimming cost V 0 bases and J 1 base, with 12 bases left between them. The CDR3 coding sequence is TGTGCCACCAGCAGAGACATCACAGAGATGAACACCGGGGAGCTGTTTTTT. Amino acid sequence: CATSRDITEMNTGELFF.

The chain has TRBV4-1 and TRBJ1-2; D gene uncertain. CDR1 is MGHRA, CDR2 YSYEKL, per germline. V shed 4 bases and J shed 11 bases, with 17 bases lying between them. This CDR3 has 13 amino acids. CDR3 loop: CASSPAGSERYTF. CDR3 coding DNA: TGCGCCAGCAGCCCCGCCGGATCAGAGAGGTACACCTTC.

In this sample, this clone turned up a few times. The chain links TRBV19 to TRBJ1-2; 11 bases agree with TRBD1. This CDR3 is 15 amino acids long. The germline CDR1 and CDR2 sequences are LNHDA and SQIVND (reference sequence). V was pared by 3 bases and J by 2 bases, with 2 bases of the junction left unmatched. The CDR3 region has the DNA TGTGCCAGTAGTATGGACAGGGGGCGCAACTATGGCTACACCTTC. This sequence encodes CASSMDRGRNYGYTF.